The 18 T cell receptor beta chains presented below share a single source sample, sequenced in a study of cytomegalovirus exposure and HLA in healthy donors. PCR involved 60 Vbeta and 13 Jbeta primers. Here immunoSEQ multiplex PCR was the method, and the copy in TCRdb shows in-frame clones only, minus some. The sample holds about 110,000 clones, around 74% seen once. Input material: PBMCs. The source is a woman in her thirties or forties in good health and CMV-seropositive.

The rearrangement uses TRBV11-2 and TRBJ1-1; D may be TRBD1 (6 bases). Germline CDR1 is SGHAT and CDR2 is FQNNGV. V dropped 1 base and J dropped 8 bases, with 8 bases sitting between them. The length of the CDR3 is 12 residues. DNA of the CDR3: TGTGCCAGCAGCTTAGGGACAGCCGAAGCTTTCTTT. It specifies CASSLGTAEAFF.

Here the CDR3 reads CASSLSGRYTGELFF. The CDR3 bases are TGTGCCAGCAGCTTGAGCGGGAGATACACCGGGGAGCTGTTTTTT. The chain links TRBV5-6 to TRBJ2-2; 8 bases match TRBD2. The CDR3 sequence is 15 residues long. Germline V gives CDR1 SGHDT, CDR2 YYEEEE. V trimming: 1 base; J trimming: 3 bases; junction bases outside the gene matches: 2.

This chain connects TRBV30 to TRBJ1-2; TRBD1 is a possible D gene (6 bases). Germline V lookup: CDR1 GTSNPN, CDR2 SVGIG (reference sequence). Deletions cut 4 bases from V and 4 bases from J, with 13 bases between. This CDR3 contains 13 residues. The CDR3 DNA reads as TGTGCCTGGACCACAGGGTTACTCTATGGCTACACCTTC. Amino acid sequence: CAWTTGLLYGYTF.

The rearrangement uses TRBV2 and TRBJ1-1; possible D gene TRBD1, 6 bases. V lost 6 bases to trimming and J lost 2 bases, with 13 bases between them. CDR3 size: 14 residues. Per the germline V gene, CDR1 is SNHLY and CDR2 is FYNNEI. CDR3 nucleotides: TGTGCCAGCAGGGCCCGGACAGCCAACACTGAAGCTTTCTTT. It translates to CASRARTANTEAFF.

This sequence joins TRBV30 and TRBJ1-5; D is unclear. The CDR3 runs to 13 residues. CDR1 is GTSNPN and CDR2 is SVGIG in the germline V gene (reference sequence). V lost 2 bases, J lost 7 bases, and 12 bases lay in between. CDR3 loop: CAWSIGEGQPQHF. DNA for the CDR3: TGTGCCTGGAGTATCGGAGAGGGACAGCCCCAGCATTTT.

This chain joins TRBV5-1 and TRBJ1-1; D gene uncertain. The CDR3 totals 15 residues. Trimming left V 0 bases short and J 0 bases short, with 9 bases between. In germline, CDR1 is SGHRS, CDR2 YFSETQ. The CDR3 region is CASSLEGTVNTEAFF. CDR3 DNA: TGCGCCAGCAGCTTGGAAGGTACAGTGAACACTGAAGCTTTCTTT.

J is TRBJ1-5 and V is TRBV7-8; D ambiguous. CDR1 SGHVS and CDR2 FQNEAQ come from the germline V gene. There are 15 residues in the CDR3. V was shortened by 0 bases and J by 2 bases, with 8 bases between the two germline ends. The CDR3 bases are TGTGCCAGCAGCTTAGCGCCCGGGGGCAATCAGCCCCAGCATTTT. Protein: CASSLAPGGNQPQHF.

The chain couples TRBV6-1 to TRBJ2-7; TRBD1 agrees at 11 bases. This CDR3 contains 16 residues. J was trimmed by 3 bases and V by 4 bases; bases with no gene match: 8. The V gene's germline CDR1 is MNHNS and CDR2 SASEGT. Here the CDR3 reads CASSVIGTGGGYEQYF. Here the CDR3 DNA reads TGTGCCAGCAGTGTCATCGGGACAGGGGGTGGCTACGAGCAGTACTTC.

The rearrangement uses TRBV6-5 and TRBJ2-7, with 7 bases that match TRBD2. CDR3 length equals 15 residues. Germline V gene sequence: CDR1 MNHEY, CDR2 SVGAGI. V lost 3 bases to trimming and J lost 0 bases; unmatched junction nucleotides: 5. As DNA, the CDR3 is TGTGCCAGCAGTTATGGGGGGGTCGGCTCCTACGAGCAGTACTTC. It translates to CASSYGGVGSYEQYF.

The chain couples TRBV15 to TRBJ2-2; the match to TRBD2 covers 10 bases. The trim removed 5 bases at V and 6 bases at J, leaving 3 bases unmatched. CDR1 is LNHNV, CDR2 YYDKDF, per germline (reference sequence). The CDR3 is made up of 14 amino acids. The CDR3 region is CATSASGGPGELFF. DNA for the CDR3: TGTGCCACCAGCGCTAGCGGGGGCCCCGGGGAGCTGTTTTTT.

The sample holds a few counts of this clone. CDR3 DNA: TGCAGCGTTGAAGTTACCCAGGCCGGAGGCATTCAGTACTTC. It specifies CSVEVTQAGGIQYF. The rearrangement uses TRBV29-1 and TRBJ2-4; perhaps TRBD2 as D (5 bases). The V gene's germline CDR1 is SQVTM and CDR2 ANQGSEA. The CDR3 runs to 14 residues. Trimming took 1 base from V and 9 from J, leaving 16 bases between them.

This chain joins TRBV6-5 and TRBJ2-1; TRBD2 agrees at 8 bases. Per the germline V gene, CDR1 is MNHEY and CDR2 is SVGAGI. CDR3 length equals 15 residues. The V segment lost 5 bases and the J segment 4 bases; nucleotides outside the gene matches: 7. CDR3 protein: CASSPGAGGYNEQFF. The CDR3 DNA is TGTGCCAGCAGTCCTGGGGCGGGGGGTTACAATGAGCAGTTCTTC.

This sequence joins TRBV21-1 and TRBJ2-3; TRBD2 reflects the table's D call only, with no check against the DNA. TRBV21-1 is a pseudogene. The CDR3 contains 15 residues. CDR3 nucleotides: TGTGCCAGCAGCAAAACGGGGGGGTGCACAGATACGCAGTATTTT. It is translated as CASSKTGGCTDTQYF.

The chain carries TRBV5-4 and TRBJ2-1, with a weak D call TRBD1 (6 bases). The CDR3 totals 15 residues. V lost 3 bases to trimming and J lost 8 bases, with 18 bases between them. Germline assignment: CDR1 SGHNT and CDR2 YYREEE (reference sequence). The CDR3 nucleotides read TGTGCCAGCAGCTGGGGGCTACAGGGTCAGGATGAGCAGTTCTTC. It encodes CASSWGLQGQDEQFF.

The V gene is TRBV11-2, the J gene TRBJ2-5; 8 bases fit TRBD1. The CDR3 loop spans 17 amino acids. CDR1 and CDR2 from the germline V gene are SGHAT and FQNNGV. J lost 1 base, V lost 0 bases, and 7 bases had no gene match. The CDR3 protein is CASSLDGRTGPQETQYF. The CDR3 nucleotides are TGTGCCAGCAGCTTAGATGGGCGGACAGGGCCCCAAGAGACCCAGTACTTC.

This clone showed up just once. CDR3 nucleotides: TGTGCCAGCAGTATTCGGGATGGCTACACCTTC. Encoded protein: CASSIRDGYTF. This chain links TRBV2 with TRBJ1-2; no definite D call. CDR1 and CDR2 (germline): SNHLY, FYNNEI. The CDR3 runs 11 residues. V was clipped by 5 bases and J by 6 bases, with 7 bases between them.

The V and J genes are TRBV19 and TRBJ2-7; 11 nucleotides align to TRBD1. CDR1 and CDR2 (germline): LNHDA, SQIVND (reference sequence). The junction had 4 bases not matched to a gene; V was cut back by 4 bases and J by 2 bases. This CDR3 has 15 amino acids. The CDR3 sequence is CASSTPGQGAYEQYF. In DNA form, the CDR3 reads TGTGCCAGTAGTACCCCGGGACAGGGGGCCTACGAGCAGTACTTC.

This sequence joins TRBV30 and TRBJ2-7, with TRBD2 matching over 9 bases. The CDR3 is 12 amino acids. Germline-derived CDR1 and CDR2 are GTSNPN and SVGIG (reference sequence). The ends lost 1 base at V and 5 bases at J; junction bases unmatched: 0. The CDR3 DNA reads TGTGCCTGGAGTGCTAGCGGGGACGAGCAGTACTTC. Encoded protein: CAWSASGDEQYF.